The 8 T cell receptor beta chains in this list originate from one sample, sequenced in a study of blood T cell repertoires in COVID-19. Method: immunoSEQ multiplex PCR; TCRdb's copy keeps in-frame clones and lacks some. The sample has approximately 140,000 clones, over 75% seen once. Sequencing was done on a sample of peripheral blood. The source of these receptors is a man aged 60 to 69 with active or convalescent COVID-19.

For this clone: Other DNA sequences within the sample encode an identical CDR3. The chain is built from TRBV24-1 and TRBJ2-1; D gene unclear. V dropped 4 bases and J dropped 0 bases, with 6 bases sitting between them. The CDR3 runs to 14 residues. Germline V gene lookup returns CDR1 KGHDR and CDR2 SFDVKD. The CDR3 spells CATSDRGSYNEQFF. The CDR3 nucleotides are TGTGCCACCAGTGACCGCGGCTCCTACAATGAGCAGTTCTTC.

V gene TRBV5-4 combines with J gene TRBJ1-4; perhaps TRBD1 as D (5 bases). V lost 2 bases and J 4 bases, leaving 9 bases between the germline ends. CDR3 length equals 14 residues. The germline gives CDR1 SGHNT, CDR2 YYREEE (reference sequence). DNA for the CDR3: TGTGCCAGCAGCTTACAGGCGTTTAATGAAAAACTGTTTTTT. Residues: CASSLQAFNEKLFF.

The chain links TRBV5-1 to TRBJ2-5, with 7 bases that match TRBD1. Germline V lookup: CDR1 SGHRS, CDR2 YFSETQ. The CDR3 is 15 residues long. The junction had 7 bases not matched to a gene; V was cut back by 0 bases and J by 5 bases. CDR3 sequence: CASSLDGTVGETQYF. The CDR3, as DNA: TGCGCCAGCAGCTTGGACGGGACAGTCGGGGAGACCCAGTACTTC.

The chain carries TRBV11-2 and TRBJ2-5, with D maybe TRBD2 (6 bases). V lost 1 base to trimming and J lost 1 base, with 10 bases between them. Per germline, CDR1 SGHAT and CDR2 FQNNGV. The CDR3 consists of 15 residues. The DNA of the CDR3 is TGTGCCAGCAGCTTAGCAGGCGGGGCCCAAGAGACCCAGTACTTC. Protein sequence: CASSLAGGAQETQYF. The full variable domain, completed using reference TRBV11-2 and TRBJ2-5, is EAGVAQSPRYKIIEKRQSVAFWCNPISGHATLYWYQQILGQGPKLLIQFQNNGVVDDSQLPKDRFSAERLKGVDSTLKIQPAKLEDSAVYLCASSLAGGAQETQYFGPGTRLLVL.

The chain couples TRBV7-2 to TRBJ2-3; 13 bases map to TRBD2. The CDR3 contains 15 residues. In germline, CDR1 is SGHTA, CDR2 FQGNSA. The V and J ends lost 0 bases and 11 bases, in that order; junction bases with no gene match: 5. The CDR3 nucleotides are TGTGCCAGCAGCTTAGCGCGAGGACTAGCGGGAGTGCAGTATTTT. Translated, it gives CASSLARGLAGVQYF.

This chain uses TRBV28 with TRBJ1-6; 7 bases are shared with TRBD1. With V trimmed by 3 bases and J by 3 bases, 2 bases remained unmatched. Germline V gene data show CDR1 as MDHEN and CDR2 as SYDVKM. This CDR3 region has 15 residues. CDR3 in amino acids: CASSFGQVYNSPLHF. In DNA form, the CDR3 reads TGTGCCAGCAGTTTCGGACAGGTCTATAATTCACCCCTCCACTTT.

The V call is TRBV5-4, the J call TRBJ2-1, with 13 nucleotides matching TRBD2. The trim removed 1 base at V and 9 bases at J, leaving 13 bases unmatched. This CDR3 contains 18 residues. Germline-derived CDR1 and CDR2 are SGHNT and YYREEE (reference sequence). CDR3 in amino acids: CASSLTRGTSGNKIEQFF. In DNA form, the CDR3 reads TGTGCCAGCAGCTTGACCCGAGGGACTAGCGGGAACAAAATTGAGCAGTTCTTC.

This clone was observed a few times. The chain is built from TRBV5-1 and TRBJ2-7; 10 nucleotides agree with TRBD1. The V segment lost 4 bases and the J segment 0 bases; nucleotides outside the gene matches: 4. Germline CDR1 and CDR2: SGHRS and YFSETQ. The CDR3 is 15 residues long. The CDR3 here is CASSPRTGGSYEQYF. CDR3 sequence (DNA): TGCGCCAGCAGCCCCCGGACAGGGGGCTCCTACGAGCAGTACTTC.